Detailed here is one TCR beta chain. This entry is derived from a study of blood T cell repertoires in COVID-19. At the level of the study: Samples came from the United States, Italy and Spain, spanning acute and convalescent COVID-19.

Some clones are missing from TCRdb's copy, which holds only in-frame ones; the method was immunoSEQ multiplex PCR. The sample lists 80,000 to 90,000 clones; about 83% were seen once. This clonotype was obtained from a man in his 60s with acute or convalescent COVID-19. Sequencing was performed on peripheral blood.

CDR3 sequence (DNA): TGTGCCAGCAGTTCCGGACAAGGCAATCAGCCCCAGCATTTT. Translating it yields CASSSGQGNQPQHF. The J gene is TRBJ1-5, the V gene TRBV28; D might be TRBD1 (5 bases). The V gene's germline CDR1 is MDHEN and CDR2 SYDVKM. This CDR3 spans 14 amino acids. The V and J ends lost 4 bases and 2 bases respectively, with 9 bases between them. The whole variable domain, filled in from reference TRBV28 and TRBJ1-5, reads DVKVTQSSRYLVKRTGEKVFLECVQDMDHENMFWYRQDPGLGLRLIYFSYDVKMKEKGDIPEGYSVSREKKERFSLILESASTNQTSMYLCASSSGQGNQPQHFGDGTRLSIL.